The T cell receptor beta chain described here comes from a study of blood T cell repertoires in COVID-19. The assay was immunoSEQ multiplex PCR, and TCRdb's table has in-frame clones only and misses some. The sample has approximately 300,000 clones, 85% seen once; the top ten hold around 1.8%. Sequencing input: PBMCs or T cells enriched from blood (not recorded which). This clonotype was obtained from a young woman who had been exposed to COVID-19.

CDR3 sequence (DNA): TGTGCCACCAGAGTCGACAGGGGAGGCAATCAGCCCCAGCATTTT. Its translation: CATRVDRGGNQPQHF. The chain uses TRBV15 and TRBJ1-5; 8 bases match TRBD1. From germline, CDR1 is LNHNV and CDR2 YYDKDF (reference sequence). Trimming cost V 6 bases and J 2 bases; bases outside gene matches: 6. The CDR3 totals 15 residues. Based on the CDR3 plus reference TRBV15 and TRBJ1-5, the full variable domain is DAMVIQNPRYQVTQFGKPVTLSCSQTLNHNVMYWYQQKSSQAPKLLFHYYDKDFNNEADTPDNFQSRRPNTSFCFLDIRSPGLGDTAMYLCATRVDRGGNQPQHFGDGTRLSIL.